The rows below give T cell receptor beta chains drawn from one sample of a study of spatial heterogeneity in lung cancer. TCRdb reanalysed the 5' RACE reads using MiXCR and keeps one entry per CDR3 protein. Of around 110,000 distinct CDR3 sequences listed, 12% were seen once; the top ten hold around a sixth. Specimen: PBMCs, collected at follow-up. The receptors shown here come from a male donor with early-stage non-small cell lung cancer. Each CDR3 is given with its conserved first and last residue. Fields, in order: CDR3 DNA, CDR3 protein, clone size, J gene, D gene, V gene. D genes are given only for firm matches. Part of the rows lack a size; the others show once, few, many or a class for expanded clones.

CDR3 DNA: TGTGCCAGCAGTTTCACCAGGAACACTGAAGCTTTCTTT
CDR3 protein: CASSFTRNTEAFF
clone size: few
J gene: TRBJ1-1
D gene: NA
V gene: TRBV12-3/TRBV12-4

CDR3 DNA: TGTGCCAGCAGCCCGGGACTAGCGGGGGGGCGGCTGTTCTTC
CDR3 protein: CASSPGLAGGRLFF
clone size: NA
J gene: TRBJ2-1
D gene: TRBD2
V gene: TRBV7-2

CDR3 DNA: TGTGCCACCAGCAGAGATGAGGCGGGGTACACCGGGGAGCTGTTTTTT
CDR3 protein: CATSRDEAGYTGELFF
clone size: NA
J gene: TRBJ2-2
D gene: NA
V gene: TRBV15

CDR3 DNA: TGTGCCAGCAGTTACGGGTTAGCGGGGTCACAAGAGACCCAGTACTTC
CDR3 protein: CASSYGLAGSQETQYF
clone size: few
J gene: TRBJ2-5
D gene: TRBD2
V gene: TRBV6-2/TRBV6-3

CDR3 DNA: TGTGCCAGTAGTGGGGACAGGGCTTTTGCCAATGAGCAGTTCTTC
CDR3 protein: CASSGDRAFANEQFF
clone size: few
J gene: TRBJ2-1
D gene: TRBD1
V gene: TRBV19

CDR3 DNA: TGTGCCAGCAACCTCAGGGGGCATGACTATGGCTACACCTTC
CDR3 protein: CASNLRGHDYGYTF
clone size: NA
J gene: TRBJ1-2
D gene: TRBD1
V gene: TRBV12-3/TRBV12-4

CDR3 DNA: TGTGCCAGCAGTTACCCGGGGCTAGGGGATCAGCCCCAGCATTTT
CDR3 protein: CASSYPGLGDQPQHF
clone size: NA
J gene: TRBJ1-5
D gene: NA
V gene: TRBV6-2/TRBV6-3

CDR3 DNA: TGTGCCAGCAGCTTAGCCTGGGCCTCGGAAAAACTGTTTTTT
CDR3 protein: CASSLAWASEKLFF
clone size: NA
J gene: TRBJ1-4
D gene: NA
V gene: TRBV7-2

CDR3 DNA: TGTGCCTGGCGTTGGACAGGAGGGACTGAAGCTTTCTTT
CDR3 protein: CAWRWTGGTEAFF
clone size: few
J gene: TRBJ1-1
D gene: TRBD1
V gene: TRBV30

CDR3 DNA: TGTGCCAGCAGCCAAGTCCGGGGAGGGGCAGAGACCCAGTACTTC
CDR3 protein: CASSQVRGGAETQYF
clone size: few
J gene: TRBJ2-5
D gene: TRBD2
V gene: TRBV3-1

CDR3 DNA: TGTGCCAGCAGCACGGGACAGGGGGGCAGTCAGCCCCAGCATTTT
CDR3 protein: CASSTGQGGSQPQHF
clone size: few
J gene: TRBJ1-5
D gene: TRBD1
V gene: TRBV7-2

CDR3 DNA: TGCGCCAGCAGCCAAGGACTAGCGGGGAGTGTTTATACGCAGTATTTT
CDR3 protein: CASSQGLAGSVYTQYF
clone size: NA
J gene: TRBJ2-3
D gene: TRBD2
V gene: TRBV4-3

CDR3 DNA: TGTGCCAGCAGTTCGGGTGGATTCAATTCACCCCTCCACTTT
CDR3 protein: CASSSGGFNSPLHF
clone size: once
J gene: TRBJ1-6
D gene: NA
V gene: TRBV6-5

CDR3 DNA: TGTGCCAGCAGCTTAACACAGGCCCAAGAGACCCAGTACTTC
CDR3 protein: CASSLTQAQETQYF
clone size: NA
J gene: TRBJ2-5
D gene: NA
V gene: TRBV7-9

CDR3 DNA: TGTGCCAGCTCAGGGGGCGGCTCAGATACGCAGTATTTT
CDR3 protein: CASSGGGSDTQYF
clone size: many
J gene: TRBJ2-3
D gene: TRBD1
V gene: TRBV9

CDR3 DNA: TGTGCCAGTAGTAAAGGCCGCGACTTCACCGGGGAGCTGTTTTTT
CDR3 protein: CASSKGRDFTGELFF
clone size: few
J gene: TRBJ2-2
D gene: NA
V gene: TRBV19

CDR3 DNA: TGTGCCATCAGGGGGGGGGCTGCAGATACGCAGTATTTT
CDR3 protein: CAIRGGAADTQYF
clone size: few
J gene: TRBJ2-3
D gene: NA
V gene: TRBV10-3

CDR3 DNA: TGTGCCAGCAGCCTATCGAGACAGGGACTCTCTGGGGCCAACGTCCTGACTTTC
CDR3 protein: CASSLSRQGLSGANVLTF
clone size: NA
J gene: TRBJ2-6
D gene: NA
V gene: TRBV12-3/TRBV12-4

CDR3 DNA: TGCGCCAGCAGCCAAGAGTGGGACCGACAAGGCGAGCAGTACTTC
CDR3 protein: CASSQEWDRQGEQYF
clone size: many
J gene: TRBJ2-7
D gene: NA
V gene: TRBV4-3

CDR3 DNA: TGCGCCAGCAGCCAGCTAAACTTACAGGGCCCCGGGGAGCTGTTTTTT
CDR3 protein: CASSQLNLQGPGELFF
clone size: NA
J gene: TRBJ2-2
D gene: NA
V gene: TRBV5-1

CDR3 DNA: TGTGCCAGCAGCTCCACAGGGTTCTCCTACGAGCAGTACTTC
CDR3 protein: CASSSTGFSYEQYF
clone size: few
J gene: TRBJ2-7
D gene: NA
V gene: TRBV7-2

CDR3 DNA: TGCAGCGTTGTTTGGGCCTTAGGTTCACCCCTCCACTTT
CDR3 protein: CSVVWALGSPLHF
clone size: many
J gene: TRBJ1-6
D gene: NA
V gene: TRBV29-1

CDR3 DNA: TGTGCCACCAGCAGAGATGGGGGAAAGGAGCAGTTCTTC
CDR3 protein: CATSRDGGKEQFF
clone size: many
J gene: TRBJ2-1
D gene: NA
V gene: TRBV15

CDR3 DNA: TGTGCCAGCACGAGGGTGCGGGGGGTAGATACGCAGTATTTT
CDR3 protein: CASTRVRGVDTQYF
clone size: NA
J gene: TRBJ2-3
D gene: TRBD2
V gene: TRBV12-3/TRBV12-4

CDR3 DNA: TGCAGTGCTAGACCCTGGACACGCGGCAATCGAGAGACCCAGTACTTC
CDR3 protein: CSARPWTRGNRETQYF
clone size: NA
J gene: TRBJ2-5
D gene: NA
V gene: TRBV20-1

CDR3 DNA: TGTGCCAGCTCTCATGGGGGGGACAATGAGCAGTTCTTC
CDR3 protein: CASSHGGDNEQFF
clone size: few
J gene: TRBJ2-1
D gene: TRBD2
V gene: TRBV18

CDR3 DNA: TGCAGCGTTTCGGGACAGGGGGGTTACGAGCAGTACTTC
CDR3 protein: CSVSGQGGYEQYF
clone size: many
J gene: TRBJ2-7
D gene: TRBD1
V gene: TRBV29-1

CDR3 DNA: TGTGCCAGCAGCAATCGGGACAGGGATAATTCACCCCTCCACTTT
CDR3 protein: CASSNRDRDNSPLHF
clone size: NA
J gene: TRBJ1-6
D gene: NA
V gene: TRBV21-1

CDR3 DNA: TGTGCCAGCAGCGGTTATGGACAGGGAGCCTACGAGCAGTACTTC
CDR3 protein: CASSGYGQGAYEQYF
clone size: many
J gene: TRBJ2-7
D gene: TRBD1
V gene: TRBV28

CDR3 DNA: TGCAGTGCTAGAGTAGCGGGGGGCGTCAATGAGCAGTTCTTC
CDR3 protein: CSARVAGGVNEQFF
clone size: many
J gene: TRBJ2-1
D gene: TRBD2
V gene: TRBV20-1

CDR3 DNA: TGTGCCAGCAAGGGACAGTTCTCTGGGGCCAACGTCCTGACTTTC
CDR3 protein: CASKGQFSGANVLTF
clone size: many
J gene: TRBJ2-6
D gene: TRBD1
V gene: TRBV7-2

CDR3 DNA: TGCAGTGCTAATGGCTGGCAAAACACTGAAGCTTTCTTT
CDR3 protein: CSANGWQNTEAFF
clone size: NA
J gene: TRBJ1-1
D gene: NA
V gene: TRBV20-1

CDR3 DNA: TGTGCCAGCAGCTTAGCGGCAGCCTATGGCTACACCTTC
CDR3 protein: CASSLAAAYGYTF
clone size: NA
J gene: TRBJ1-2
D gene: NA
V gene: TRBV11-1

CDR3 DNA: TGTGCCAGCAGCCGAGCGGGGGAGCCTCGAAATGAGCAGTTCTTC
CDR3 protein: CASSRAGEPRNEQFF
clone size: NA
J gene: TRBJ2-1
D gene: TRBD2
V gene: TRBV7-3

CDR3 DNA: TGTGCCAGCAGTCTGGACAGGGGCTTTGATGACACTGAAGCTTTCTTT
CDR3 protein: CASSLDRGFDDTEAFF
clone size: many
J gene: TRBJ1-1
D gene: TRBD1
V gene: TRBV28

CDR3 DNA: TGTGCCAGCAGCTTGGGGGGGCTGAATTCACCCCTCCACTTT
CDR3 protein: CASSLGGLNSPLHF
clone size: few
J gene: TRBJ1-6
D gene: NA
V gene: TRBV7-2

CDR3 DNA: TGTGCCAGCAGTAGGGACAGGGGGCGAAGTACTGAAGCTTTCTTT
CDR3 protein: CASSRDRGRSTEAFF
clone size: NA
J gene: TRBJ1-1
D gene: TRBD1
V gene: TRBV28

CDR3 DNA: TGTGCCAGCAGCACTCGACAGGGGGGAGATAATTCACCCCTCCACTTT
CDR3 protein: CASSTRQGGDNSPLHF
clone size: many
J gene: TRBJ1-6
D gene: TRBD1
V gene: TRBV9

CDR3 DNA: TGTGCCATCACCCCGGGTCCGGGGGAATACGAGCAGTACTTC
CDR3 protein: CAITPGPGEYEQYF
clone size: NA
J gene: TRBJ2-7
D gene: NA
V gene: TRBV10-3

CDR3 DNA: TGCGCCAGCAGCTCCGGGACATCAAATTCACCCCTCCACTTT
CDR3 protein: CASSSGTSNSPLHF
clone size: NA
J gene: TRBJ1-6
D gene: NA
V gene: TRBV5-1

CDR3 DNA: TGTGCCACCAGTTACCGGGACCGCAAGTACTTC
CDR3 protein: CATSYRDRKYF
clone size: many
J gene: TRBJ2-7
D gene: NA
V gene: TRBV24-1

CDR3 DNA: TGTGCCACCAGCAGAGATCCTGGACGGACTAATCAGCCCCAGCATTTT
CDR3 protein: CATSRDPGRTNQPQHF
clone size: many
J gene: TRBJ1-5
D gene: NA
V gene: TRBV15

CDR3 DNA: TGCGCCAGCAGCCAAGCGTATGGACAGACCTACGAGCAGTACTTC
CDR3 protein: CASSQAYGQTYEQYF
clone size: NA
J gene: TRBJ2-7
D gene: NA
V gene: TRBV4-1

CDR3 DNA: TGTGCCAGCAGCATGGGCAGGGACTTTGTAGCTTTCTTT
CDR3 protein: CASSMGRDFVAFF
clone size: NA
J gene: TRBJ1-1
D gene: NA
V gene: TRBV6-5

CDR3 DNA: TGTGCCAGCAGCTTAGGGCCCCCAGGGAACACTGAAGCTTTCTTT
CDR3 protein: CASSLGPPGNTEAFF
clone size: few
J gene: TRBJ1-1
D gene: NA
V gene: TRBV7-2

CDR3 DNA: TGTGCCAGCAGCTTAGCAGGCCGTCTCTCTGGAAACACCATATATTTT
CDR3 protein: CASSLAGRLSGNTIYF
clone size: NA
J gene: TRBJ1-3
D gene: NA
V gene: TRBV7-9

CDR3 DNA: TGTGCCAGCAGCTTAGGCATCTCCTACGAGCAGTACTTC
CDR3 protein: CASSLGISYEQYF
clone size: few
J gene: TRBJ2-7
D gene: NA
V gene: TRBV7-3

CDR3 DNA: TGTGCCAGCCCTAGGGGGGAGACCCAGTACTTC
CDR3 protein: CASPRGETQYF
clone size: NA
J gene: TRBJ2-5
D gene: NA
V gene: TRBV6-2/TRBV6-3

CDR3 DNA: TGTGCCATCAGTACGACAGGGTTGAACTACGAGCAGTACTTC
CDR3 protein: CAISTTGLNYEQYF
clone size: few
J gene: TRBJ2-7
D gene: TRBD1
V gene: TRBV10-3

CDR3 DNA: TGTGCCAGCAGTGTCGACAGGAGGGGTCAGCCCCAGCATTTT
CDR3 protein: CASSVDRRGQPQHF
clone size: few
J gene: TRBJ1-5
D gene: NA
V gene: TRBV2